This T cell receptor beta chain was observed in a study of shared clonotypes between healthy human individuals. Comments on this clone: The antigen is undetermined.

Only in-frame clones appear in the TCRdb table, and some are missing; sequencing was by immunoSEQ multiplex PCR. The sample lists over 2 million clones; about 94% were seen once. The CDR3 extends over 13 amino acids. Germline lookup yields CDR1 SGHRS and CDR2 YFSETQ. The V gene lost 2 bases and the J gene lost 2 bases, with 7 bases spanning the gap. Study conclusions and caveats: A limitation of the genetic and exposure-history diversity represented arose from few donors.

It was CD45RO-negative cells, positively selected for CCR7, that made up naive CD8 cells, with terminally differentiated effector memory CD45RA+ cells excluded. The sequence was collected from a man aged 18 to 30 in good health. The specimen sequenced was naive CD8+ T cells sorted from blood. This chain uses TRBV5-1 with TRBJ1-2, with D unresolved. CDR3 region: CASSLTINYGYTF. In nucleotides, the CDR3 is TGCGCCAGCAGCTTAACCATAAACTATGGCTACACCTTC.